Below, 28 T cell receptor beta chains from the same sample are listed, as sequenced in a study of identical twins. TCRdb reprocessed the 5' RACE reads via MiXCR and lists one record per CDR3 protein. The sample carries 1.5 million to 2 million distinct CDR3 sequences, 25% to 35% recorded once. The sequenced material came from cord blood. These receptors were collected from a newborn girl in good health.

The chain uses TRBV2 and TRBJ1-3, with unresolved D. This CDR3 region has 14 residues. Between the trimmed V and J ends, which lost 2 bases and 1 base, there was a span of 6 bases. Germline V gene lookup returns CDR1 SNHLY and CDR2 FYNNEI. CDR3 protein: CASSEWASGNTIYF. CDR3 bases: TGTGCCAGCAGTGAATGGGCATCTGGAAACACCATATATTTT.

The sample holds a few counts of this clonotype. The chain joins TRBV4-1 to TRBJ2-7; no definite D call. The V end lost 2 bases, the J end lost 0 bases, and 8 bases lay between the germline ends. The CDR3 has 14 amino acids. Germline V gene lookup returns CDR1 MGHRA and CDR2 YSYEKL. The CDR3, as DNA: TGCGCCAGCAGCCAAATGCTCCTCTCCTACGAGCAGTACTTC. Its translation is CASSQMLLSYEQYF.

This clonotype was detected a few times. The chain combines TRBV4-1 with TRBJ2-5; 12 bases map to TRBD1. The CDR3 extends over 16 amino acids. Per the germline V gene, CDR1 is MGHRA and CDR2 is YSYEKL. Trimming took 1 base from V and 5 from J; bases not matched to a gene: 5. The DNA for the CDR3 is TGCGCCAGCAGCCAAGTATGGGACAGGGGGCTGGAGACCCAGTACTTC. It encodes CASSQVWDRGLETQYF.

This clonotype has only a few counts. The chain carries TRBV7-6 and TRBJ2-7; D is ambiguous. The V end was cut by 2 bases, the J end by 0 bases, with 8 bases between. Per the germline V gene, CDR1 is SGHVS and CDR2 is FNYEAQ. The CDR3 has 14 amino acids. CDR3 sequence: CASSLQAHSYEQYF. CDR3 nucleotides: TGTGCCAGCAGCTTACAGGCGCACTCCTACGAGCAGTACTTC.

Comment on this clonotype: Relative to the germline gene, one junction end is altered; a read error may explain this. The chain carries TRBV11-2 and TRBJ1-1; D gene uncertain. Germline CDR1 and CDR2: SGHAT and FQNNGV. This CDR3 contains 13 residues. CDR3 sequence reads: CASSGESFTEAFF. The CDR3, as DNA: TGCGCCAGCAGCGGGGAATCCTTCACTGAAGCTTTCTTT. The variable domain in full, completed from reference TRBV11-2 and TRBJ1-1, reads EAGVAQSPRYKIIEKRQSVAFWCNPISGHATLYWYQQILGQGPKLLIQFQNNGVVDDSQLPKDRFSAERLKGVDSTLKIQPAKLEDSAVYLCASSGESFTEAFFGQGTRLTVV.

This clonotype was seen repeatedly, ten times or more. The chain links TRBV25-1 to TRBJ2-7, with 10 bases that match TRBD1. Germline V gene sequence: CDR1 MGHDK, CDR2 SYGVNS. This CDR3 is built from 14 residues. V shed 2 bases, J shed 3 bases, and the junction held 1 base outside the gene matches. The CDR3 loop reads CASSEGTGDYEQYF. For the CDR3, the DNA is TGTGCCAGCAGTGAAGGGACAGGGGACTACGAGCAGTACTTC.

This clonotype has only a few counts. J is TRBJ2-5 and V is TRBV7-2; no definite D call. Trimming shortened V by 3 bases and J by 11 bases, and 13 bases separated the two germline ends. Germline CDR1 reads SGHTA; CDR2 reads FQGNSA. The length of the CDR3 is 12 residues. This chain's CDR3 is CASSFRSNEQYF. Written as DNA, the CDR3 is TGTGCCAGCAGCTTTCGAAGCAATGAGCAGTACTTC.

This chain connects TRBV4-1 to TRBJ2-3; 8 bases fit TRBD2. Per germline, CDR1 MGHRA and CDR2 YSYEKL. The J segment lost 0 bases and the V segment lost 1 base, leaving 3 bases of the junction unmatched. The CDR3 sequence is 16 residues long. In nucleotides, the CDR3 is TGCGCCAGCAGCCAAGCGGGGGGGATTAGCACAGATACGCAGTATTTT. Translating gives CASSQAGGISTDTQYF.

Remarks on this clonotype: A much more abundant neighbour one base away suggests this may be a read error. The CDR3 loop reads CASRRYNEQYF. The CDR3 bases are TGTGCCAGCAGGAGATACAATGAGCAGTACTTC. V gene TRBV7-9 combines with J gene TRBJ2-1; D is unresolved. The DNA end favors TRBJ2-7, so the J call may be wrong. There are 11 residues in the CDR3. Per the germline V gene, CDR1 is SEHNR and CDR2 is FQNEAQ (reference sequence).

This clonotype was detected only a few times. The CDR3 loop is CASSLPRETQYF. The CDR3 DNA reads as TGTGCCAGCAGTTTACCCAGGGAGACCCAGTACTTC. The J gene is TRBJ2-4, the V gene TRBV28; no firm D call. TRBJ2-5 explains the end of the DNA better; the J call may be wrong. This CDR3 has 12 amino acids. The germline V gene has CDR1 MDHEN and CDR2 SYDVKM.

In DNA form, the CDR3 reads TGCAGTGCTAGTGAGGTAGCAGGGGTTGAGCAGTTCTTC. Encoded protein: CSASEVAGVEQFF. The rearrangement uses TRBV20-1 and TRBJ2-1, with D possibly being TRBD1 (6 bases). This CDR3 contains 13 residues. Germline loops: CDR1 DFQATT, CDR2 SNEGSKA (reference sequence). Deletions cut 3 bases from V and 9 bases from J, with 15 bases between.

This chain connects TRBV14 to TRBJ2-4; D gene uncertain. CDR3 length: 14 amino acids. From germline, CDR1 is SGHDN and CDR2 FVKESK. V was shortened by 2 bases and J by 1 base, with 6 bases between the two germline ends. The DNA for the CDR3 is TGTGCCAGCAGCCAATTCAGGGCCAAAAACATTCAGTACTTC. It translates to CASSQFRAKNIQYF.

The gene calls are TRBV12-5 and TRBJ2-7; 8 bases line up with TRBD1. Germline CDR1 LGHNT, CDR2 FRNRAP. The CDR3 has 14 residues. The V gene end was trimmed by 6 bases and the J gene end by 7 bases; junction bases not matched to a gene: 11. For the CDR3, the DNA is TGTGCTAGTGGGCGGACAGGGAACTACAATGAGCAGTACTTC. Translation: CASGRTGNYNEQYF.

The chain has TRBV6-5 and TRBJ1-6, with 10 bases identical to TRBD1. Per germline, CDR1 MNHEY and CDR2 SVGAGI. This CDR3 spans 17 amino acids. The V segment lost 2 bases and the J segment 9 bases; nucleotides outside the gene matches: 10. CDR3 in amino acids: CASSYTYGQGGSSPLHF. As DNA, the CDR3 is TGTGCCAGCAGTTACACGTATGGACAGGGGGGCAGTTCACCCCTCCACTTT.

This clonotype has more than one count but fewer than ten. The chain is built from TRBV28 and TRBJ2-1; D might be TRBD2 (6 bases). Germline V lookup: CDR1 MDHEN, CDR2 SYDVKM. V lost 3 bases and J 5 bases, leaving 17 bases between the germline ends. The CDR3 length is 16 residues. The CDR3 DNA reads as TGTGCCAGCAGTTTGGGGTTGTTACGGGGGAACAATGAGCAGTTCTTC. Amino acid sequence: CASSLGLLRGNNEQFF. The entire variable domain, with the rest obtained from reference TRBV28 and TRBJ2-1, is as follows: DVKVTQSSRYLVKRTGEKVFLECVQDMDHENMFWYRQDPGLGLRLIYFSYDVKMKEKGDIPEGYSVSREKKERFSLILESASTNQTSMYLCASSLGLLRGNNEQFFGPGTRLTVL.

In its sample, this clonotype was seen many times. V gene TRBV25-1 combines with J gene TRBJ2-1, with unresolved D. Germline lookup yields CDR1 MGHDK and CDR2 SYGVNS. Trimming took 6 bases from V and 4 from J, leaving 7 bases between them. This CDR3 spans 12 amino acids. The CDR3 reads CASRGSYNEQFF. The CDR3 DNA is TGTGCCAGCAGAGGCAGTTACAATGAGCAGTTCTTC.

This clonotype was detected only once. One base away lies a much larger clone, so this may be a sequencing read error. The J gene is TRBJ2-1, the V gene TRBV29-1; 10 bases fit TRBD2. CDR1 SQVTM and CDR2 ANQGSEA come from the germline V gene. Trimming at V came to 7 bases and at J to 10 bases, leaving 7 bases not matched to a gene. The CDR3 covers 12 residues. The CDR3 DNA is TGCAGCGCCGGGACTAGCGCCTACGAGCAGTTCTTC. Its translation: CSAGTSAYEQFF.

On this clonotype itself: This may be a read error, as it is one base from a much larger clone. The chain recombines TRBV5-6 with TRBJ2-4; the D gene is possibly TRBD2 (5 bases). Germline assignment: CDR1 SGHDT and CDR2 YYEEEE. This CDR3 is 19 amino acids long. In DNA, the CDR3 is TGTGCCGGCAGCGACGGGAAAAACCCCTTGATCGCAACCAAAAACATTCAGTACTTC. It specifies CAGSDGKNPLIATKNIQYF.

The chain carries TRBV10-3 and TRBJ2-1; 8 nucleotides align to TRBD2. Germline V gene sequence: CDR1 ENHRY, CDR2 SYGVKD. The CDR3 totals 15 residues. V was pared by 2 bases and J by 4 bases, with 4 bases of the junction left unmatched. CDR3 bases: TGTGCCATCAGTGAGAGCGGGAGTACGTACAATGAGCAGTTCTTC. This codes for CAISESGSTYNEQFF.

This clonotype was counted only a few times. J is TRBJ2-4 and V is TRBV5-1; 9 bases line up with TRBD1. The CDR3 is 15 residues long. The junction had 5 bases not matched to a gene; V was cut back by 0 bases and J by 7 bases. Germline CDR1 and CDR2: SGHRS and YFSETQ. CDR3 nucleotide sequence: TGCGCCAGCAGCTTGGCAGGGGACAGGGCGAACATTCAGTACTTC. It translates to CASSLAGDRANIQYF.

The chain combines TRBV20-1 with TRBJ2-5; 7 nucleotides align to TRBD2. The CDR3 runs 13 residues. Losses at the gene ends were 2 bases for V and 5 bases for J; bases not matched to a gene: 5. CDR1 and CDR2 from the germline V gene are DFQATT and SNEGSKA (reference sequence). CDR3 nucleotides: TGCAGTGCTAGACCAGCGGGACTGGAGACCCAGTACTTC. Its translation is CSARPAGLETQYF.

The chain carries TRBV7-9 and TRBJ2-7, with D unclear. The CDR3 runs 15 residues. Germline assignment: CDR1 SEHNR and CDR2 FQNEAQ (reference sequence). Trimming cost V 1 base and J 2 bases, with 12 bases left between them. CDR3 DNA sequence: TGTGCCAGCAGCTTAGGGGTCAGTATAACCTACGAGCAGTACTTC. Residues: CASSLGVSITYEQYF.

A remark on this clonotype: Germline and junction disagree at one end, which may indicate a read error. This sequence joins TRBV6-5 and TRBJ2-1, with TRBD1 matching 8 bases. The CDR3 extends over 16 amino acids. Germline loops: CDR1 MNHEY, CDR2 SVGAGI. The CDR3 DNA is TGTCCCAGCAGTTACACGGGACAGGTTTCCTACAATGAGCAGTTCTTC. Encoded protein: CPSSYTGQVSYNEQFF.

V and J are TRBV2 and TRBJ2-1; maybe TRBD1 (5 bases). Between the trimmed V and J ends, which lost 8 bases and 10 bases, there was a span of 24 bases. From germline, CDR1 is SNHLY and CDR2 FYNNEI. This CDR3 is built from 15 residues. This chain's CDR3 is CASLRAGHLTYEQFF. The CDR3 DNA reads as TGTGCCAGCCTAAGGGCCGGACATCTGACCTACGAGCAGTTCTTC.

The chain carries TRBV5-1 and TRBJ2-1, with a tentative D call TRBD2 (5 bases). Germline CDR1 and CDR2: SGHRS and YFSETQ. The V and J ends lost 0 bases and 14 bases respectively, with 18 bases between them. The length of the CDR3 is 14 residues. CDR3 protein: CASSLDPSSPSKFF. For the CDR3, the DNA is TGCGCCAGCAGCTTGGACCCTAGCTCCCCCTCCAAGTTCTTC.

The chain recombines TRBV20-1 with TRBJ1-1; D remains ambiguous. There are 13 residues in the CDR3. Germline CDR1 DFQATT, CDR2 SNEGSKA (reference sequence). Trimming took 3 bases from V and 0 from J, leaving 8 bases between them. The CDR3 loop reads CSASLRMNTEAFF. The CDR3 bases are TGCAGTGCTAGTCTCCGGATGAACACTGAAGCTTTCTTT.

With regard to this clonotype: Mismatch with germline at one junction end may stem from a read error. CDR3 amino acids: CATSTGALNAEAFF. The DNA of the CDR3 is TGTGCCACCAGTACGGGGGCCCTGAACGCTGAAGCTTTCTTT. The rearrangement uses TRBV15 and TRBJ1-1, with D possibly matching TRBD1 (6 bases). Germline V CDR1 and CDR2: LNHNV, YYDKDF (reference sequence). The CDR3 covers 14 residues.

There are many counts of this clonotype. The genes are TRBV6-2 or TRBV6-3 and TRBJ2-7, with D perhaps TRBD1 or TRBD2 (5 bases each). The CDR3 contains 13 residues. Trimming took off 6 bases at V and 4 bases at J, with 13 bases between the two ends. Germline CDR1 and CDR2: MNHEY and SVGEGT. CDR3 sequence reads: CASRGTDRYEQYF. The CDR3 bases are TGTGCCAGCAGGGGGACCGACAGATACGAGCAGTACTTC.